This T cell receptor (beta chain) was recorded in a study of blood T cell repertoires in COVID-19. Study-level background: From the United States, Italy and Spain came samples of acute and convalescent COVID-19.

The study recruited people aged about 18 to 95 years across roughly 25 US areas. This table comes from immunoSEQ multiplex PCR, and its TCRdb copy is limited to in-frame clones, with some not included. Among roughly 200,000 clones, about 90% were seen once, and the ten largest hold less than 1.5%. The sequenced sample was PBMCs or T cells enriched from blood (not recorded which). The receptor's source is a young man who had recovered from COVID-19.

For the CDR3, the DNA is TGTGCCAGCAGTGAAGCGGAAGGGGCCTGGGAGACCCAGTACTTC. Its protein product is CASSEAEGAWETQYF. V and J are TRBV2 and TRBJ2-5, with D possibly TRBD1 on 5 matching bases. The V and J ends lost 0 bases and 5 bases respectively, with 13 bases between them. This CDR3 spans 15 amino acids. Germline CDR1 reads SNHLY; CDR2 reads FYNNEI.